Listed here are 13 T cell receptor beta chains from one sample, sequenced in a study of shared clonotypes between healthy human individuals. Only in-frame clones appear in the TCRdb table, and some are missing; sequencing was by immunoSEQ multiplex PCR. The repertoire includes some 580,000 clones, roughly 98% of them detected once, and 0.3% sits in the top ten. Naive CD8 cells were CD45RO-negative, positively selected for CCR7, excluding terminally differentiated effector memory CD45RA+ cells. Material: naive CD8+ T cells sorted from blood. The receptors were sampled from a man aged 30 to 39 in good health.

The chain joins TRBV7-2 to TRBJ2-3, with 12 bases identical to TRBD2. This CDR3 comprises 15 residues. Trimming at V came to 4 bases and at J to 7 bases, leaving 6 bases not matched to a gene. The germline gives CDR1 SGHTA, CDR2 FQGNSA. DNA of the CDR3: TGTGCCAGCAGCTCAACTAGCGGGAGGCAAAATACGCAGTATTTT. Translation gives CASSSTSGRQNTQYF.

This clone appeared a single time. The chain recombines TRBV2 with TRBJ2-2; D is ambiguous. This CDR3 has 13 amino acids. V shed 10 bases and J shed 3 bases, with 12 bases lying between them. The V gene's germline CDR1 is SNHLY and CDR2 FYNNEI. This chain's CDR3 is CATKGSYTGELFF. For the CDR3, the DNA is TGTGCCACCAAAGGTAGTTACACCGGGGAGCTGTTTTTT.

The V and J genes are TRBV27 and TRBJ2-2; unclear D gene. Germline V gene lookup returns CDR1 MNHEY and CDR2 SMNVEV (reference sequence). V shed 8 bases and J shed 13 bases, with 20 bases lying between them. The CDR3 runs to 13 residues. In nucleotides, the CDR3 is TGTGCCAGCGGACCAAACCTAAACCTGAGGCTGTTTTTT. This translates into CASGPNLNLRLFF.

The chain couples TRBV13 to TRBJ2-7, with 11 positions matching TRBD2. CDR1 is PRHDT and CDR2 is FYEKMQ in the germline V gene (reference sequence). V lost 6 bases, J lost 2 bases, and 3 bases stayed unmatched. CDR3 length: 14 residues. The chain's CDR3 is CASSSGLAAYEQYF. The CDR3 nucleotides read TGTGCCAGCAGTTCGGGACTAGCGGCCTACGAGCAGTACTTC.

V and J are TRBV29-1 and TRBJ2-5; D is unresolved. Trimming took 4 bases from V and 0 from J, leaving 9 bases between them. The CDR3 totals 13 residues. Per the germline V gene, CDR1 is SQVTM and CDR2 is ANQGSEA. CDR3 region: CSVAFQNQETQYF. The DNA of the CDR3 is TGCAGCGTTGCTTTCCAGAACCAAGAGACCCAGTACTTC. The full variable domain, with the rest looked up from reference TRBV29-1 and TRBJ2-5, is SAVISQKPSRDICQRGTSLTIQCQVDSQVTMMFWYRQQPGQSLTLIATANQGSEATYESGFVIDKFPISRPNLTFSTLTVSNMSPEDSSIYLCSVAFQNQETQYFGPGTRLLVL.

The chain carries TRBV1 and TRBJ2-1; TRBD2 is the table's D call and was not checked against the DNA. TRBV1 is designated a pseudogene. CDR3 length: 17 residues. DNA for the CDR3: TGCACCAGCAGCCAGGTTATCCCGGGACTAGTTTACAATGAGCAGTTCTTC. Protein: CTSSQVIPGLVYNEQFF.

The table lists this clone with a count of one. The V call is TRBV18, the J call TRBJ2-1, with 7 bases lining up with TRBD1. Unmatched junction bases numbered 6, after V lost 2 bases and J lost 5 bases. This CDR3 spans 15 amino acids. Looked up from germline, CDR1 is KGHSH and CDR2 is LQKENI. The CDR3 nucleotides read TGTGCCAGCTCACCAACCGACAGGGCCAACAATGAGCAGTTCTTC. It specifies CASSPTDRANNEQFF.

CDR3 nucleotides: TGTGCCAGCAGCTTCGGACAGAGCTCCTACAATGAGCAGTTCTTC. Its translation: CASSFGQSSYNEQFF. The V and J genes are TRBV5-6 and TRBJ2-1, with a weak D call TRBD1 (6 bases). Between the trimmed V and J ends, which lost 2 bases and 0 bases, there was a span of 9 bases. The CDR3 covers 15 residues. Germline loops: CDR1 SGHDT, CDR2 YYEEEE.

The chain has TRBV10-2 and TRBJ2-7; 8 nucleotides align to TRBD2. Germline CDR1 WSHSY, CDR2 SAAADI. The CDR3 length is 15 residues. Unmatched junction bases numbered 8, after V lost 7 bases and J lost 0 bases. The CDR3 protein is CASTSVAGSSYEQYF. In DNA form, the CDR3 reads TGCGCCAGCACCAGCGTAGCGGGGTCCTCCTACGAGCAGTACTTC.

The rearrangement uses TRBV13 and TRBJ2-5, with 8 nucleotides matching TRBD2. Per the germline V gene, CDR1 is PRHDT and CDR2 is FYEKMQ (reference sequence). V dropped 3 bases and J dropped 4; count of bases not matched to a gene: 13. The CDR3 runs to 17 residues. CDR3 DNA: TGTGCCAGCAGCTTCCGGGAGGGCGATGCATCCCGAGAGACCCAGTACTTC. Its translation: CASSFREGDASRETQYF.

J is TRBJ2-7 and V is TRBV25-1, with 8 bases identical to TRBD2. Losses at the gene ends were 4 bases for V and 4 bases for J; bases not matched to a gene: 6. The CDR3 is 14 amino acids. The germline V gene has CDR1 MGHDK and CDR2 SYGVNS. The CDR3 loop reads CASSAGGDKYEQYF. The CDR3 nucleotides read TGTGCCAGCAGTGCGGGGGGGGACAAATACGAGCAGTACTTC.

The gene calls are TRBV10-3 and TRBJ2-1, with D hard to call. This CDR3 is 12 amino acids long. Between the trimmed V and J ends, which lost 2 bases and 10 bases, there was a span of 9 bases. Germline CDR1 reads ENHRY; CDR2 reads SYGVKD. The CDR3 DNA reads as TGTGCCATCAGTGAGACGGAGCAGGAGCAGTTCTTC. Amino acid sequence: CAISETEQEQFF.

This clone appeared once. This chain links TRBV4-1 with TRBJ2-1; 8 bases align to TRBD2. There are 18 residues in the CDR3. Trimming took 3 bases from V and 3 from J; bases not matched to a gene: 13. CDR1 is MGHRA and CDR2 is YSYEKL in the germline V gene. The CDR3 nucleotides are TGCGCCAGCAGCCAGCGTTCTAGCGGGCCGAGCAGCTACAATGAGCAGTTCTTC. Protein sequence: CASSQRSSGPSSYNEQFF.